This is a list of T cell receptor beta chains from one sample in a study of technical replicates of blood from several donors. The table came from immunoSEQ multiplex PCR; TCRdb's copy has only in-frame clones and leaves some out. This sample has about 83,000 clones; 92% occur once, and the top ten carry around 0.3%. Source material: T cells isolated from PBMCs. The receptors stem from a human donor in good health. The CDR3 runs from the conserved cysteine through the conserved F or W. A D gene is named only where the DNA matches it firmly. For some rows the clone size is stated as once, few or many, or as a class when expanded; others skip it.

TRBV20-1	NA	NA	TRBJ2-5	TGCAGTGCTAGCTATCCAGAGACCCAGTACTTC	CSASYPETQYF
TRBV7-9	NA	TRBD2	TRBJ2-7	TGTGCCAGCAGCCCCCCGGATGGGGGGGCCTACGAGCAGTACTTC	CASSPPDGGAYEQYF
TRBV10-3	NA	TRBD1	TRBJ1-3	TGTGCCATCAAGGGGGCCGACACCATATATTTT	CAIKGADTIYF
TRBV27	NA	NA	TRBJ2-7	TGTGCCAGCAGTCTTACCGGGACATTAAGCTACGAGCAGTACTTC	CASSLTGTLSYEQYF
TRBV28	once	TRBD1	TRBJ1-1	TGTGCCAGCAGTTTATGGCAGGGGGAAAACACTGAAGCTTTCTTT	CASSLWQGENTEAFF
TRBV15	once	TRBD1	TRBJ1-6	TGTGCCACCAGTAAATACCCGGGACAGACCTATAATTCACCCCTCCACTTT	CATSKYPGQTYNSPLHF
TRBV6-5	NA	NA	TRBJ2-5	TGTGCCAGCAGCCGATACAGGGAGGAGACCCAGTACTTC	CASSRYREETQYF
TRBV13	NA	NA	TRBJ2-7	TGTGCCAGCACTACCGGGGGCTCCTACGAGCAGTACTTC	CASTTGGSYEQYF
TRBV5-5	NA	NA	TRBJ2-7	TGTGCCAGCAGCTTTGACTACAAGCCCTACGAGCAGTACTTC	CASSFDYKPYEQYF
TRBV9	NA	TRBD1	TRBJ1-6	TGTGCCAGCAGCCAGGGGGGACAGGGTAATTCACCCCTCCACTTT	CASSQGGQGNSPLHF
TRBV29-1	NA	TRBD2	TRBJ2-7	TGCAGCGTTGAAGAGTCTACTAGCGGATCCTACGAGCAGTACTTC	CSVEESTSGSYEQYF
TRBV23-1	once	TRBD1	TRBJ2-5	TGCGCCAGCAGCCGCCCGACCGGGACAGGGGCTCTAGAGACCCAGTACTTC	CASSRPTGTGALETQYF
TRBV7-2	NA	TRBD1	TRBJ1-5	TGTGCCAGCAGCATAGGGGACAGGGTATGGCAGCCCCAGCATTTT	CASSIGDRVWQPQHF
TRBV25-1	NA	NA	TRBJ1-2	TGTGCCAGCAGTGAATGGGCAGGTCGGGAAGGCTACACCTTC	CASSEWAGREGYTF
TRBV6-1	NA	TRBD1	TRBJ1-1	TGTGCCGGAGAAAGACAGGGGGCGCGGGGCACTGAAGCTTTCTTT	CAGERQGARGTEAFF
TRBV4-1	once	NA	TRBJ2-2	TGCGCCAGCAGCCATAATCGACAGCGTTTGGGGGAGCTGTTTTTT	CASSHNRQRLGELFF
TRBV28	NA	TRBD1	TRBJ2-2	TGTGCCAGCAGTGCCGGGACAGGGAACACCGGGGAGCTGTTTTTT	CASSAGTGNTGELFF